These T cell receptor beta chains were read from a single sample in a study of blood T cells in healthy people across ages. Using its own MiXCR run on the 5' RACE reads, TCRdb lists one record per CDR3 protein. The sample lists about 1,400,000 distinct CDR3 sequences; roughly 60% were seen once. Source material: blood. These receptors were obtained from a young man in good health. The CDR3 runs from the conserved cysteine through the conserved F or W. The D gene is left open where the match is weak. Size is stated for part of the rows, as once, few or many counts, or as a class when the clone is expanded.

V	J	D	size	CDR3	DNA
TRBV20-1	TRBJ2-1	-	-	CSASEGRGNNEQFF	TGCAGTGCTAGCGAGGGACGGGGGAACAATGAGCAGTTCTTC
TRBV7-9	TRBJ2-7	TRBD2	-	CASSSTRTLAGGIYEQYF	TGTGCCAGCAGCTCTACAAGAACCCTAGCGGGGGGGATTTACGAGCAGTACTTC
TRBV12-3/TRBV12-4	TRBJ1-2	TRBD1	few	CASSPVQGSGYTF	TGTGCCAGCAGTCCGGTACAGGGGAGTGGCTACACCTTC
TRBV3-1	TRBJ1-6	-	few	CASSQGGGNSPLHF	TGTGCCAGCAGCCAAGGGGGAGGGAATTCACCCCTCCACTTT
TRBV5-1	TRBJ2-7	-	once	CASSLNRGPSFEQYF	TGCGCCAGCAGCTTAAACCGAGGGCCCTCATTCGAGCAGTACTTC
TRBV7-9	TRBJ1-4	-	-	CASSGDPTNEKLFF	TGTGCCAGCAGCGGGGACCCAACTAATGAAAAACTGTTTTTT
TRBV20-1	TRBJ2-7	-	few	CSAEAGVEQYF	TGCAGTGCTGAAGCCGGTGTCGAGCAGTACTTC
TRBV5-4	TRBJ2-7	TRBD2	-	CASSPGLAGSVEQYF	TGTGCCAGCAGCCCTGGACTAGCGGGATCTGTCGAGCAGTACTTC
TRBV7-9	TRBJ2-1	-	-	CAIETTLYNEQFF	TGTGCCATCGAAACCACCCTCTACAATGAGCAGTTCTTC
TRBV4-3	TRBJ2-6	-	few	CASSQDRAVRGANVLTF	TGCGCCAGCAGCCAAGATAGGGCAGTGCGCGGGGCCAACGTCCTGACTTTC
TRBV12-3/TRBV12-4	TRBJ2-7	-	-	CASLGDTSYEQYF	TGTGCCAGCCTGGGGGACACCTCCTACGAGCAGTACTTC
TRBV6-6	TRBJ1-1	TRBD1	-	CASSYGGTGVMNTEAFF	TGTGCCAGCAGTTACGGCGGGACAGGGGTCATGAACACTGAAGCTTTCTTT
TRBV11-2	TRBJ2-7	TRBD1	-	CASSSGGPVSYEQYF	TGTGCCAGCAGTTCAGGGGGCCCTGTCTCCTACGAGCAGTACTTC
TRBV20-1	TRBJ2-5	-	-	CSARGGGVETQYF	TGCAGTGCTAGAGGGGGCGGGGTAGAGACCCAGTACTTC
TRBV4-3	TRBJ1-2	-	once	CASSQEYRDYGYTF	TGCGCCAGCAGCCAAGAATATCGGGACTATGGCTACACCTTC
TRBV27	TRBJ1-6	TRBD1	-	CASSLDRVASPLHF	TGTGCCAGCAGCCTGGACAGGGTCGCCTCACCCCTCCACTTT
TRBV29-1	TRBJ2-6	TRBD1	-	CSVAAGGADGANVLTF	TGCAGCGTTGCGGCAGGGGGCGCGGATGGGGCCAACGTCCTGACTTTC
TRBV2	TRBJ2-5	TRBD2	-	CASILAGVRETQYF	TGTGCCAGCATTCTAGCGGGGGTCAGAGAGACCCAGTACTTC
TRBV4-3	TRBJ2-5	-	few	CASSQDGGSQETQYF	TGCGCCAGCAGCCAAGATGGGGGGTCACAAGAGACCCAGTACTTC
TRBV2	TRBJ2-6	-	-	CASSVRGATANVLTF	TGTGCCAGCAGTGTAAGGGGGGCGACGGCCAACGTCCTGACTTTC
TRBV2	TRBJ2-5	-	-	CASSEGIQETQYF	TGTGCCAGCAGTGAAGGGATCCAAGAGACCCAGTACTTC
TRBV29-1	TRBJ1-2	TRBD1	few	CSVEDGDRSRRGYTF	TGCAGCGTTGAAGATGGGGACAGGTCGAGACGTGGCTACACCTTC
TRBV28	TRBJ2-5	-	many	CASNVGRETQYF	TGTGCCAGCAACGTGGGACGGGAGACCCAGTACTTC
TRBV27	TRBJ2-7	-	-	CASSLSPVPGSSHEQYF	TGTGCCAGCAGTTTATCCCCAGTCCCAGGTAGTTCGCACGAGCAGTACTTC
TRBV6-5	TRBJ2-1	-	few	CATHAQGSYNEQFF	TGTGCCACGCATGCTCAGGGGTCATACAATGAGCAGTTCTTC
TRBV4-3	TRBJ1-2	-	-	CASSQDPLDRVDGYTF	TGCGCCAGCAGCCAAGATCCCCTCGACAGAGTAGACGGCTACACCTTC
TRBV20-1	TRBJ2-5	TRBD2	few	CSAPGGETQYF	TGCAGTGCCCCGGGGGGAGAGACCCAGTACTTC
TRBV5-1	TRBJ2-1	-	-	CASSPLPGGPSSYNEQFF	TGCGCCAGCAGCCCCCTCCCCGGGGGCCCGAGCTCCTACAATGAGCAGTTCTTC
TRBV4-2	TRBJ2-1	TRBD2	-	CASSQEASGSYNEQFF	TGTGCCAGCAGCCAAGAAGCTAGCGGCTCCTACAATGAGCAGTTCTTC
TRBV20-1	TRBJ2-5	-	-	CSARDVGGETQYF	TGCAGTGCTAGAGATGTGGGCGGAGAGACCCAGTACTTC
TRBV10-3	TRBJ2-1	-	-	CAISESGQGEANEQFF	TGTGCCATCAGTGAGTCCGGCCAGGGTGAGGCCAATGAGCAGTTCTTC
TRBV27	TRBJ2-1	TRBD2	-	CASSSGLAGGHNEQFF	TGTGCCAGCAGTTCGGGACTAGCGGGGGGCCACAATGAGCAGTTCTTC
TRBV2	TRBJ2-3	TRBD2	few	CASSTGLAGDTQYF	TGTGCCAGCAGTACTGGACTAGCCGGGGATACGCAGTATTTT
TRBV14	TRBJ1-1	-	-	CASSRAGQRTEAFF	TGTGCCAGCAGCCGCGCAGGACAGAGGACTGAAGCTTTCTTT
TRBV27	TRBJ2-1	-	once	CASSHGIHNEQFF	TGTGCCAGCAGTCATGGAATCCACAATGAGCAGTTCTTC
TRBV5-1	TRBJ1-6	TRBD1	-	CASSQGQENSPLHF	TGCGCCAGCAGTCAGGGACAGGAGAATTCACCCCTCCACTTT
TRBV4-2	TRBJ2-7	-	few	CASSPRGGPIYEQYF	TGTGCCAGCAGCCCTAGGGGGGGACCGATCTACGAGCAGTACTTC
TRBV4-1	TRBJ2-3	-	-	CASSLLGPSSTDTQYF	TGCGCCAGCAGCCTTTTAGGGCCCAGTAGTACAGATACGCAGTATTTT
TRBV14	TRBJ2-1	-	-	CASSPRTENNEQFF	TGTGCCAGTAGCCCTCGGACAGAGAACAATGAGCAGTTCTTC
TRBV20-1	TRBJ2-4	TRBD1	-	CSAAADQGAWAKNIQYF	TGCAGTGCTGCTGCCGACCAGGGGGCATGGGCCAAAAACATTCAGTACTTC
TRBV20-1	TRBJ2-3	-	-	CSAPRERSTDTQYF	TGCAGTGCTCCCAGGGAGCGGAGCACAGATACGCAGTATTTT
TRBV11-2	TRBJ2-7	TRBD2	-	CASSLPHYRTSGSSLMAVYEQYF	TGTGCCAGCAGCTTACCCCATTATCGGACTAGCGGGAGCTCTTTAATGGCCGTCTACGAGCAGTACTTC
TRBV25-1	TRBJ2-7	-	-	CASGLSTEQYF	TGTGCCAGCGGCCTCTCGACCGAGCAGTACTTC
TRBV28	TRBJ2-7	TRBD1	-	CASSPPPGQVFEQYF	TGTGCCAGCAGTCCCCCCCCGGGACAGGTCTTCGAGCAGTACTTC
TRBV9	TRBJ1-4	-	-	CASSVGWGAGEKLFF	TGTGCCAGCAGCGTAGGTTGGGGCGCGGGTGAAAAACTGTTTTTT
TRBV24-1	TRBJ2-5	-	-	CATSDFLVGRETQYF	TGTGCCACCAGTGATTTTCTGGTAGGAAGAGAGACCCAGTACTTC
TRBV2	TRBJ2-3	TRBD2	-	CASSAAVGGSTDTQYF	TGTGCCAGCAGTGCGGCCGTCGGGGGGAGCACAGATACGCAGTATTTT
TRBV7-2	TRBJ2-7	-	few	CASSLGPIRREEQYF	TGTGCCAGCAGCCTGGGACCCATCCGTCGGGAAGAGCAGTACTTC
TRBV20-1	TRBJ2-7	-	once	CSALTASSYEQYF	TGCAGTGCTCTCACGGCGAGCTCCTACGAGCAGTACTTC